This T cell receptor (beta chain) is drawn from a study of blood T cell repertoires in COVID-19. Study in general: Samples representing acute and convalescent COVID-19 were sourced from the United States, Italy and Spain.

Germline values: CDR1 SGHTA, CDR2 FQGNSA. The CDR3 extends over 16 amino acids. V lost 1 base to trimming and J lost 5 bases; unmatched junction nucleotides: 9. Under the authors' procedure: Estimation of nucleated cell counts was performed using reference gene primer amplification. Produced via immunoSEQ multiplex PCR; TCRdb's table is partial and in-frame only. For V, J and clone size, that table is used; D and trimming come from the DNA. The sample contains about 150,000 clones, around 87% of which appear only once. The clonotype comes from a man aged 45-60 years who had recovered from COVID-19. The sequenced sample consisted of peripheral blood. The chain links TRBV7-2 to TRBJ2-5; TRBD2 agrees at 8 bases. The DNA for the CDR3 is TGTGCCAGCAGCTTAGAGGGTGCGGGGGGATGGGAGACCCAGTACTTC. This sequence encodes CASSLEGAGGWETQYF. Supplemented by reference TRBV7-2 and TRBJ2-5, the full variable domain reads GAGVSQSPSNKVTEKGKDVELRCDPISGHTALYWYRQSLGQGLEFLIYFQGNSAPDKSGLPSDRFSAERTGGSVSTLTIQRTQQEDSAVYLCASSLEGAGGWETQYFGPGTRLLVL.